These 16 T cell receptor beta chains share one sample of origin, sequenced in a study of blood T cell repertoires in COVID-19. The method was immunoSEQ multiplex PCR; TCRdb's version includes in-frame clones alone and lacks a portion of them. Of 200,000 to 300,000 clones listed, nearly 90% are singletons. Sequencing was done on a sample of peripheral blood. These receptors all stem from a man younger than 30 with active or convalescent COVID-19.

This chain's CDR3 is CASSLVVKAGYGYTF. Here the CDR3 DNA reads TGTGCCAGCAGCTTGGTGGTGAAGGCAGGGTATGGCTACACCTTC. This rearrangement joins TRBV5-5 to TRBJ1-2, with D perhaps TRBD1 (5 bases). Germline V gene sequence: CDR1 SGHKS, CDR2 YYEKEE (reference sequence). The V gene lost 0 bases and the J gene lost 5 bases, with 14 bases spanning the gap. The CDR3 has 15 amino acids.

The V gene is TRBV14, the J gene TRBJ1-1; D is ambiguous. The CDR3 runs to 14 residues. Germline CDR1 is SGHDN and CDR2 is FVKESK. V was shortened by 3 bases and J by 0 bases, with 8 bases between the two germline ends. Written as DNA, the CDR3 is TGTGCCAGCAGCCACATTGGGCTGAACACTGAAGCTTTCTTT. It translates to CASSHIGLNTEAFF. Full variable domain (missing parts from reference TRBV14 and TRBJ1-1): EAGVTQFPSHSVIEKGQTVTLRCDPISGHDNLYWYRRVMGKEIKFLLHFVKESKQDESGMPNNRFLAERTGGTYSTLKVQPAELEDSGVYFCASSHIGLNTEAFFGQGTRLTVV.

Here the CDR3 DNA reads TGCGCCAGCAGCTTACAGGGCGGCGAGACCCAGTACTTC. Protein product: CASSLQGGETQYF. The V and J genes are TRBV5-1 and TRBJ2-5; TRBD1 is a possible D gene (6 bases). The CDR3 is made up of 13 amino acids. The germline V and J ends were trimmed by 2 bases and 5 bases, with 10 bases remaining between them. Germline CDR1 SGHRS, CDR2 YFSETQ.

The V call is TRBV10-3, the J call TRBJ1-1, with TRBD1 identical over 9 bases. The CDR3 sequence is 17 residues long. V was pared by 7 bases and J by 5 bases, with 17 bases of the junction left unmatched. Germline CDR1 and CDR2: ENHRY and SYGVKD. The chain's CDR3 is CAIKTIQGADSGTEAFF. The DNA of the CDR3 is TGTGCCATCAAAACAATACAGGGGGCAGATAGCGGTACTGAAGCTTTCTTT.

The rearrangement links TRBV6-2 or TRBV6-3 to TRBJ2-1; 7 bases line up with TRBD1. The germline V gene encodes CDR1 MNHEY and CDR2 SVGEGT. The CDR3 contains 15 residues. V shed 5 bases, J shed 3 bases, and the junction held 7 bases outside the gene matches. The DNA for the CDR3 is TGTGCCAGCAGTCTACAGGGGTATGGCTACAATGAGCAGTTCTTC. This sequence encodes CASSLQGYGYNEQFF.

The chain couples TRBV6-5 to TRBJ1-1, with a possible D match to TRBD1 (6 bases). CDR1 is MNHEY, CDR2 SVGAGI, per germline. This CDR3 is built from 14 residues. V lost 6 bases and J 5 bases, leaving 16 bases between the germline ends. The CDR3 nucleotides read TGTGCCAGCAGCCAGGGACACCCGAGAACTGAAGCTTTCTTT. This codes for CASSQGHPRTEAFF.

In its sample, this clone was seen once. The chain recombines TRBV4-1 with TRBJ1-5; 7 nucleotides agree with TRBD1. Unmatched junction bases numbered 8, after V lost 1 base and J lost 5 bases. Germline lookup yields CDR1 MGHRA and CDR2 YSYEKL. The CDR3 is made up of 16 amino acids. This chain's CDR3 is CASSQGPGQTYQPQHF. CDR3 sequence (DNA): TGCGCCAGCAGCCAAGGTCCGGGACAGACGTATCAGCCCCAGCATTTT.

This clone was found once. This rearrangement joins TRBV6-2 or TRBV6-3 to TRBJ2-1, with 7 bases that match TRBD2. The CDR3 length is 14 residues. Germline CDR1 and CDR2: MNHEY and SVGEGT. Trimming took 5 bases from V and 7 from J; bases not matched to a gene: 8. The chain's CDR3 is CASSRPGLTNEQFF. The CDR3 DNA is TGTGCCAGCAGTCGGCCGGGACTAACAAATGAGCAGTTCTTC.

The chain joins TRBV7-9 to TRBJ1-1; TRBD1 is a possible D gene (5 bases). There are 15 residues in the CDR3. Germline CDR1 and CDR2: SEHNR and FQNEAQ (reference sequence). V lost 1 base to trimming and J lost 3 bases, with 12 bases between them. CDR3 DNA sequence: TGTGCCAGCAGCTTAGTAGCAGGGTCGGACACTGAAGCTTTCTTT. This encodes CASSLVAGSDTEAFF.

The V and J genes are TRBV5-6 and TRBJ2-7; 11 bases match TRBD1. Germline CDR1 SGHDT, CDR2 YYEEEE. V lost 4 bases and J lost 12; bases outside the gene matches: 9. This CDR3 spans 13 amino acids. This CDR3 reads CASSAGTGGNRYF. The DNA for the CDR3 is TGTGCCAGCAGCGCCGGGACAGGGGGAAATCGGTACTTC.

The chain couples TRBV4-1 to TRBJ2-1, with D possibly TRBD1 on 6 matching bases. Per germline, CDR1 MGHRA and CDR2 YSYEKL. V shed 4 bases and J shed 4 bases, with 8 bases lying between them. CDR3 length equals 13 residues. CDR3 amino acids: CASSPGQYNEQFF. The CDR3 bases are TGCGCCAGCAGCCCCGGACAGTACAATGAGCAGTTCTTC.

The rearrangement uses TRBV6-2 or TRBV6-3 and TRBJ1-1, with 7 bases that match TRBD1. V gave up 4 bases and J gave up 0 bases; unmatched junction bases: 11. This CDR3 is built from 17 residues. CDR1 and CDR2 from the germline V gene are MNHEY and SVGEGT. The CDR3 region has the DNA TGTGCCAGCAGTTTCTTTCCCGCCGGGACAGTGAACACTGAAGCTTTCTTT. Residues: CASSFFPAGTVNTEAFF.

The rearrangement uses TRBV7-3 and TRBJ2-1, with 10 bases that match TRBD2. V gave up 5 bases and J gave up 2 bases; unmatched junction bases: 9. The CDR3 runs to 17 residues. Germline V gene sequence: CDR1 SGHTA, CDR2 FQGTGA. The CDR3 sequence: CASSETSGPSTYNEQFF. The CDR3 DNA sequence: TGTGCCAGCAGCGAGACTAGCGGGCCCTCCACCTACAATGAGCAGTTCTTC. Drawing the rest from reference TRBV7-3 and TRBJ2-1, the complete variable domain is GAGVSQTPSNKVTEKGKYVELRCDPISGHTALYWYRQSLGQGPEFLIYFQGTGAADDSGLPNDRFFAVRPEGSVSTLKIQRTERGDSAVYLCASSETSGPSTYNEQFFGPGTRLTVL.

The chain couples TRBV28 to TRBJ1-2, with 7 bases aligning to TRBD1. This CDR3 is built from 14 residues. The V gene's germline CDR1 is MDHEN and CDR2 SYDVKM. The V gene end was trimmed by 11 bases and the J gene end by 2 bases; junction bases not matched to a gene: 11. The CDR3 protein is CAGGAKGANYGYTF. The CDR3 DNA reads as TGTGCCGGCGGGGCCAAGGGGGCAAACTATGGCTACACCTTC.

The V call is TRBV14, the J call TRBJ2-1, with no clear D. The ends were cut back, 0 bases at V and 4 bases at J, with 13 bases in the middle. The CDR3 extends over 16 amino acids. Germline lookup yields CDR1 SGHDN and CDR2 FVKESK. As DNA, the CDR3 is TGTGCCAGCAGCCAAGAAGTGGCGGTAGAGTACAATGAGCAGTTCTTC. Protein: CASSQEVAVEYNEQFF.

The V call is TRBV19, the J call TRBJ2-1, with 10 bases aligning to TRBD2. V lost 10 bases to trimming and J lost 4 bases; unmatched junction nucleotides: 10. There are 15 residues in the CDR3. CDR1 and CDR2 from the germline V gene are LNHDA and SQIVND (reference sequence). This CDR3 is CATSIPSGGYNEQFF. The CDR3 nucleotides are TGTGCCACTTCTATCCCTAGCGGGGGATACAATGAGCAGTTCTTC.